Following are 19 T cell receptor beta chains from one sample sequenced in a study of low-dose radiotherapy and immunotherapy resistance in tumors. Time point described: after trial treatment. Regarding treatment: LDRT plus nivolumab, ipilimumab, low-dose cyclophosphamide and aspirin (RACIN trial). TRAV and TRBV primers primed cDNA for both TCRalpha and TCRbeta. For amplifying TCRs, the PCR ran for about 20 cycles with Phusion, which was used together with a constant-region primer and the adapter on the V primers. TCRdb reprocessed the reads with MiXCR, giving one entry per CDR3 protein. Seen here are tens of thousands of distinct CDR3 sequences, 20% to 25% observed once, and the top ten hold approximately 8.3%. Sequencing used PBMCs, obtained after low-dose radiotherapy plus immunotherapy. These receptors came from a female donor with ovarian cancer.

This clonotype has at least ten counts. The CDR3 sequence: CASIPGIPEAFF. In nucleotides, the CDR3 is TGTGCCAGCATTCCAGGGATTCCTGAAGCTTTCTTT. The J gene is TRBJ1-1, the V gene TRBV12-3 or TRBV12-4; D may be TRBD1 (5 bases). The V end was cut by 7 bases, the J end by 6 bases, with 12 bases between. The CDR3 contains 12 residues.

The chain recombines TRBV28 with TRBJ1-2, with 10 positions matching TRBD1. CDR3 length: 15 amino acids. V gave up 6 bases and J gave up 8 bases; unmatched junction bases: 12. Looked up from germline, CDR1 is MDHEN and CDR2 is SYDVKM. CDR3 loop: CASSPTDRGPGGYTF. Here the CDR3 DNA reads TGTGCCAGCAGCCCCACCGACAGGGGGCCCGGAGGCTACACCTTC.

This clonotype was counted at least ten times. This chain uses TRBV3-1 with TRBJ2-3, with TRBD2 as a possible D gene (5 bases). The germline V and J ends were trimmed by 4 bases and 2 bases, with 13 bases remaining between them. The CDR3 loop spans 15 amino acids. Per the germline V gene, CDR1 is LGHDT and CDR2 is YNNKEL (reference sequence). CDR3 sequence (DNA): TGTGCCAGCAGCCCCAGCGGCACCATCACAGATACGCAGTATTTT. It yields the protein CASSPSGTITDTQYF.

This chain uses TRBV2 with TRBJ1-1, with D uncertain. With 5 bases removed from V and 5 bases from J, the gap between germline ends came to 3 bases. Per germline, CDR1 SNHLY and CDR2 FYNNEI. The CDR3 extends over 10 amino acids. CDR3 DNA: TGTGCCAGCAGTATGACTGAAGCTTTCTTT. It codes for CASSMTEAFF.

There are many counts of this clonotype. The V call is TRBV2, the J call TRBJ2-5; 10 nucleotides match TRBD1. CDR3 length: 15 residues. Germline V gene lookup returns CDR1 SNHLY and CDR2 FYNNEI. V gave up 8 bases and J gave up 4 bases; unmatched junction bases: 10. Written as DNA, the CDR3 is TGTGCCAGCTCCCCCCGACAGGGGGCTAGAGAGACCCAGTACTTC. Translation: CASSPRQGARETQYF.

There are many counts of this clonotype. The chain uses TRBV6-6 and TRBJ2-7, with D perhaps TRBD2 (5 bases). The CDR3 has 13 residues. V lost 2 bases and J 4 bases, leaving 9 bases between the germline ends. The germline gives CDR1 MNHNY, CDR2 SVGAGI (reference sequence). CDR3 residues: CASSYLSGYEQYF. CDR3 bases: TGTGCCAGCAGTTACCTCAGCGGTTACGAGCAGTACTTC.

Worth noting for this clonotype: A far larger clone is off by one base, so a read error is likely. The gene calls are TRBV13 and TRBJ2-7; D might be TRBD2 (6 bases). The germline CDR1 and CDR2 sequences are PRHDT and FYEKMQ (reference sequence). The CDR3 is made up of 13 amino acids. This chain's CDR3 is CASSAGPPYELYF. CDR3 DNA: TGTGCCAGCTCCGCGGGGCCGCCCTACGAGCTGTACTTC.

This clonotype was observed at least ten times. The gene calls are TRBV14 and TRBJ1-6; D is ambiguous. Germline loops: CDR1 SGHDN, CDR2 FVKESK. V was clipped by 0 bases and J by 9 bases, with 15 bases between them. This CDR3 is 16 amino acids long. This CDR3 is CASSQDRGIASSPLHF. CDR3 in DNA: TGTGCCAGCAGCCAAGATCGAGGTATAGCGAGTTCACCCCTCCACTTT.

This clonotype was recorded many times. The chain couples TRBV6-6 to TRBJ2-7, with D possibly matching TRBD1 (6 bases). This CDR3 is built from 15 residues. The V gene lost 0 bases and the J gene lost 2 bases, with 11 bases spanning the gap. Germline CDR1 MNHNY, CDR2 SVGAGI (reference sequence). CDR3 sequence reads: CASSYSRDIAYEQYF. The CDR3 DNA follows: TGTGCCAGCAGTTACTCGAGGGACATAGCCTACGAGCAGTACTTC.

The chain carries TRBV4-1 and TRBJ2-5; D gene unclear. The germline gives CDR1 MGHRA, CDR2 YSYEKL. CDR3 length: 15 residues. Trimming shortened V by 1 base and J by 2 bases, and 11 bases separated the two germline ends. The CDR3 nucleotides read TGCGCCAGCAGCCAAGTTCGTGACTTTCAAGAGACCCAGTACTTC. This translates into CASSQVRDFQETQYF.

This clonotype appeared many times. The chain is built from TRBV5-1 and TRBJ2-7; the D is unclear. Germline V gene sequence: CDR1 SGHRS, CDR2 YFSETQ. This CDR3 spans 12 amino acids. Trimming took 4 bases from V and 2 from J, leaving 7 bases between them. The CDR3 bases are TGCGCCAGCAGCCTGACCACCTACGAGCAGTACTTC. It translates to CASSLTTYEQYF.

This clonotype was seen repeatedly, ten times or more. This chain links TRBV9 with TRBJ1-5, with 7 bases that match TRBD1. The junction had 2 bases not matched to a gene; V was cut back by 1 base and J by 7 bases. Germline-derived CDR1 and CDR2 are SGDLS and YYNGEE. This CDR3 is 13 amino acids long. The CDR3 sequence is CASSVQGGQPQHF. CDR3 bases: TGTGCCAGCAGCGTACAGGGGGGCCAGCCCCAGCATTTT. The complete variable domain, with remaining parts taken from reference TRBV9 and TRBJ1-5, reads DSGVTQTPKHLITATGQRVTLRCSPRSGDLSVYWYQQSLDQGLQFLIQYYNGEERAKGNILERFSAQQFPDLHSELNLSSLELGDSALYFCASSVQGGQPQHFGDGTRLSIL.

Only a few counts were recorded for this clonotype. A far larger clone is only one base removed, so a read error is likely. The gene calls are TRBV5-1 and TRBJ1-6; D is possibly TRBD1 (5 bases). The germline V gene has CDR1 SGHRS and CDR2 YFSETQ. This CDR3 is built from 15 residues. CDR3 bases: TGTGCCAGCAGCTTGCGCGCAGGGAGGTGTTCACCCCTCCACTTT. This translates into CASSLRAGRCSPLHF.

This clonotype was counted ten times or more. The genes are TRBV6-1 and TRBJ1-2; D is undetermined. The germline gives CDR1 MNHNS, CDR2 SASEGT. The CDR3 totals 14 residues. Trimming removed 0 bases from V and 6 bases from J, with 11 bases in between. CDR3 loop: CASSEATLWDGYTF. CDR3 coding DNA: TGTGCCAGCAGTGAAGCCACCCTCTGGGATGGCTACACCTTC.

This clonotype was detected many times. This chain connects TRBV10-3 to TRBJ2-1; TRBD2 might be the D (5 bases). V gave up 2 bases and J gave up 5 bases, with 7 bases separating them. In germline, CDR1 is ENHRY, CDR2 SYGVKD. CDR3 length: 13 amino acids. The CDR3 here is CAISEGEHNEQFF. The DNA for the CDR3 is TGTGCCATCAGTGAGGGGGAGCACAATGAGCAGTTCTTC.

This clonotype was counted ten times or more. V usage is TRBV28 and J usage is TRBJ2-7, with D possibly TRBD1 on 6 matching bases. Germline V gene lookup returns CDR1 MDHEN and CDR2 SYDVKM. The V and J ends lost 2 bases and 6 bases respectively, with 11 bases between them. The CDR3 has 13 amino acids. This chain's CDR3 is CASSLGTLGEQYF. CDR3 nucleotides: TGTGCCAGCAGTTTAGGGACACTCGGCGAGCAGTACTTC.

The gene calls are TRBV4-3 and TRBJ2-7, with TRBD2 matching over 7 bases. Germline V CDR1 and CDR2: LGHNA, YSLEER. The CDR3 extends over 18 amino acids. The V and J ends lost 1 base and 0 bases, in that order; junction bases with no gene match: 12. The CDR3 loop reads CASSQGSSAGRSSYEQYF. As DNA, the CDR3 is TGCGCCAGCAGCCAAGGATCTTCAGCGGGGAGGAGCTCCTACGAGCAGTACTTC.

By share, this clonotype counts as medium-sized. The chain is built from TRBV2 and TRBJ2-7; D perhaps matches TRBD2 (5 bases). There are 11 residues in the CDR3. V lost 4 bases to trimming and J lost 6 bases, with 7 bases between them. In germline, CDR1 is SNHLY, CDR2 FYNNEI. The CDR3 DNA follows: TGTGCCAGCAGTGTCGGACTCGAGCAGTACTTC. Residues: CASSVGLEQYF.

This clonotype was seen ten or more times. V and J are TRBV30 and TRBJ2-3, with 11 bases lining up with TRBD2. The CDR3 has 13 residues. CDR1 and CDR2 from the germline V gene are GTSNPN and SVGIG (reference sequence). J was trimmed by 7 bases and V by 2 bases; bases with no gene match: 2. CDR3 nucleotide sequence: TGTGCCTGGAGTTTAGCGGGAGGGAATACGCAGTATTTT. This sequence encodes CAWSLAGGNTQYF.